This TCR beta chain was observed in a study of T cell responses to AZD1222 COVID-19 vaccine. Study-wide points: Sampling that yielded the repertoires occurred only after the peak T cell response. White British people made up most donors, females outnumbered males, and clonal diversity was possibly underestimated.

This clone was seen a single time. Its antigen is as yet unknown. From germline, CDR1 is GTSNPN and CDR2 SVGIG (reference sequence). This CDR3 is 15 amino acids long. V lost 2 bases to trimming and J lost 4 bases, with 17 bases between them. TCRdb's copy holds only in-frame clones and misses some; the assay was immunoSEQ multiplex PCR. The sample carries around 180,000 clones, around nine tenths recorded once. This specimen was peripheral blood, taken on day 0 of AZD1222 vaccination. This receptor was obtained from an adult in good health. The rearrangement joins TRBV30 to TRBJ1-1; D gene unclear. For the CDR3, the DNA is TGTGCCTGGAGTTTATCGACCCCCTGGACCACTGAAGCTTTCTTT. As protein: CAWSLSTPWTTEAFF.